This TCR beta chain was obtained from a study of blood T cell repertoires in COVID-19. Authors' data handling: The assay estimated nucleated cells by amplifying reference gene primers. Sequencing used immunoSEQ multiplex PCR; TCRdb keeps in-frame clones, though not all of them. V and J calls and clone size follow that table, whereas D and trimming were derived from the DNA. In the table there are some 150,000 clones, roughly 80% of which are singletons. CDR3 length equals 13 residues. The V and J ends lost 3 bases and 4 bases respectively, with 13 bases between them. CDR1 and CDR2 from the germline V gene are SQVTM and ANQGSEA.

The chain is built from TRBV29-1 and TRBJ2-7; D call uncertain. The source is a woman aged 80 or older with acute or convalescent COVID-19. Material: peripheral blood. The CDR3 sequence is CSVERGKGYEQYF. As DNA, the CDR3 is TGCAGCGTTGAGAGAGGCAAAGGTTACGAGCAGTACTTC.